These 10 T cell receptor beta chains share one sample of origin, sequenced in a study of control samples from healthy donors and cancer patients. The protocol was immunoSEQ multiplex PCR, while the TCRdb copy is restricted to in-frame clones and leaves out a portion. Of 150,000 to 200,000 clones listed, around nine tenths are singletons. Sequencing input: blood. These receptors were obtained from a woman in her 30s in good health.

This chain uses TRBV6-6 with TRBJ2-7; 7 positions match TRBD1. Trimming removed 5 bases from V and 2 bases from J; junction bases left unmatched: 6. This CDR3 comprises 14 residues. Germline CDR1 is MNHNY and CDR2 is SVGAGI (reference sequence). CDR3 in amino acids: CASSHRDSTYEQYF. CDR3 DNA: TGTGCCAGCAGTCACCGGGACAGTACCTACGAGCAGTACTTC.

The chain links TRBV28 to TRBJ1-5; D not resolved. Trimming pared 7 bases from V and 6 bases from J, leaving 19 bases between. In germline, CDR1 is MDHEN, CDR2 SYDVKM. CDR3 length: 15 amino acids. CDR3 protein: CASTPGVVLAQPQHF. In DNA form, the CDR3 reads TGTGCCAGCACCCCCGGGGTGGTCTTAGCTCAGCCCCAGCATTTT.

This sequence joins TRBV2 and TRBJ1-2; D gene uncertain. Looked up from germline, CDR1 is SNHLY and CDR2 is FYNNEI. V lost 5 bases and J 3 bases, leaving 13 bases between the germline ends. The CDR3 covers 14 residues. CDR3 amino acids: CASSLQPMDYGYTF. The CDR3 DNA follows: TGTGCCAGCAGTTTACAACCTATGGACTATGGCTACACCTTC.

The V call is TRBV6-1, the J call TRBJ2-2, with 7 bases matching TRBD2. The CDR3 loop spans 13 amino acids. Germline-derived CDR1 and CDR2 are MNHNS and SASEGT. Trimming took 2 bases from V and 7 from J; bases not matched to a gene: 1. CDR3 nucleotides: TGTGCCAGCAGTGAATGGGGGGGCGGGGAGCTGTTTTTT. Amino acid sequence: CASSEWGGGELFF.

This chain connects TRBV6-4 to TRBJ1-1, with D possibly being TRBD1 (5 bases). The CDR3 runs 14 residues. The V and J ends lost 6 bases and 2 bases respectively, with 13 bases between them. Germline lookup yields CDR1 MRHNA and CDR2 SNTAGT. CDR3 residues: CASRPGHLNTEAFF. The DNA for the CDR3 is TGTGCCAGCAGACCCGGACACCTAAACACTGAAGCTTTCTTT.

Here the CDR3 DNA reads TGTGCCAGCAGCTCCGGGACTAGGATTGCCTACGAGCAGTACGTC. Translating gives CASSSGTRIAYEQYV. The chain links TRBV5-6 to TRBJ2-7; 8 bases fit TRBD2. The germline CDR1 and CDR2 sequences are SGHDT and YYEEEE. Trimming removed 3 bases from V and 2 bases from J; junction bases left unmatched: 7. The CDR3 covers 15 residues.

The V and J genes are TRBV30 and TRBJ1-5; D is ambiguous. Germline CDR1 reads GTSNPN; CDR2 reads SVGIG (reference sequence). This CDR3 spans 14 amino acids. V shed 0 bases and J shed 5 bases, with 11 bases lying between them. CDR3 sequence (DNA): TGTGCCTGGAGTGTATCGGGGTGGGATCAGCCCCAGCATTTT. This encodes CAWSVSGWDQPQHF.

This clone was detected only once. The rearrangement uses TRBV6-5 and TRBJ2-5; D is undetermined. Trimming removed 8 bases at V and 5 bases at J, with 15 bases between. Per the germline V gene, CDR1 is MNHEY and CDR2 is SVGAGI. There are 13 residues in the CDR3. The CDR3: CASGDPARETQYF. DNA for the CDR3: TGTGCCAGCGGCGATCCAGCCAGGGAGACCCAGTACTTC.

This sequence joins TRBV14 and TRBJ1-3; tentative D call: TRBD1 (6 bases). Germline loops: CDR1 SGHDN, CDR2 FVKESK. CDR3 length equals 16 residues. V gave up 4 bases and J gave up 2 bases, with 15 bases separating them. Here the CDR3 DNA reads TGTGCCAGCAGCCCTTTAGGGACAACAACTGGAAACACCATATATTTT. Protein product: CASSPLGTTTGNTIYF.

This clone was observed a few times. The chain employs TRBV6-5 and TRBJ1-2; TRBD1 aligns across 7 bases. From germline, CDR1 is MNHEY and CDR2 SVGAGI. J gave up 4 bases and V 5 bases, and 7 bases lay outside the gene matches. The CDR3 sequence is 14 residues long. The CDR3 here is CASSLQGPTYGYTF. The CDR3 coding sequence is TGTGCCAGCAGTCTACAGGGGCCCACCTATGGCTACACCTTC.